Sequencing of this T cell receptor (beta chain) was carried out in a study of OX40 agonist ivuxolimab in advanced cancers. For the study at large: As their treatment, patients were administered ivuxolimab, an agonistic anti-OX40 (CD134) antibody. Overall study results and limits: There were, on average, more expanded clones in CD8+ T cells than in CD4+. At 0.1 to 3.0 mg/kg and by week 6, clonal expansion occurred in CD4+ and CD8+ blood T cells.

The CDR3 extends over 13 amino acids. Trimming shortened V by 6 bases and J by 5 bases, and 11 bases separated the two germline ends. Germline CDR1 is MNHNS and CDR2 is SASEGT. Details on this clone: The antigen remains unidentified.

This table comes from immunoSEQ multiplex PCR, and its TCRdb copy is limited to in-frame clones, with some not included. The sample holds tens of thousands of clones, approximately 91% seen once. The receptor comes from an adult with an advanced solid tumor such as melanoma, head and neck, liver or kidney cancer. This chain connects TRBV6-1 to TRBJ2-1; either TRBD1 or TRBD2 may fit D (6 bases each). The sequenced sample was CD4+ or CD8+ T cells sorted from blood, obtained in a trial of the OX40 agonist ivuxolimab. CDR3 in DNA: TGTGCCAGCAGCCCCGGGGGCAACAATGAGCAGTTCTTC. Its translation is CASSPGGNNEQFF.